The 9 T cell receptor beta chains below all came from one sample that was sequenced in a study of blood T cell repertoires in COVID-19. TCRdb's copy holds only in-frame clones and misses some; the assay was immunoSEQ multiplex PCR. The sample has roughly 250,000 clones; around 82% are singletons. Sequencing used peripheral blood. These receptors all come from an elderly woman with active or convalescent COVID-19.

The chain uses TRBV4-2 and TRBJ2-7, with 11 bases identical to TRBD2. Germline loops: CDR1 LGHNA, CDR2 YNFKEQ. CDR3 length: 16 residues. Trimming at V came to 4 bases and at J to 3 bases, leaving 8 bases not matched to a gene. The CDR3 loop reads CASSPLGLAEIYEQYF. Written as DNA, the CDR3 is TGTGCCAGCAGCCCGCTGGGACTAGCGGAAATCTACGAGCAGTACTTC.

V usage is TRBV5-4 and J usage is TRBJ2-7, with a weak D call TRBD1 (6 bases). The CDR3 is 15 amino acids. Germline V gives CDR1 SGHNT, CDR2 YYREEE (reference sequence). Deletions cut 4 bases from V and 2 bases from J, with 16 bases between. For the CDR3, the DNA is TGTGCCAGCAGCCCTACCGGGACACTACCCTACGAGCAGTACTTC. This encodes CASSPTGTLPYEQYF. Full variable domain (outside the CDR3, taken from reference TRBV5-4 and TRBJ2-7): ETGVTQSPTHLIKTRGQQVTLRCSSQSGHNTVSWYQQALGQGPQFIFQYYREEENGRGNFPPRFSGLQFPNYSSELNVNALELDDSALYLCASSPTGTLPYEQYFGPGTRLTVT.

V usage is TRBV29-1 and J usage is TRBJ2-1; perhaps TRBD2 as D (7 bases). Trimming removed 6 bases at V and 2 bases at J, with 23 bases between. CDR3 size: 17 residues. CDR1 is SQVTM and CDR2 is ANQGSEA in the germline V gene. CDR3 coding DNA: TGCAGCGTGGCGGGGGCCCGGACCCCTGGACCCTACAATGAGCAGTTCTTC. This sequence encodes CSVAGARTPGPYNEQFF.

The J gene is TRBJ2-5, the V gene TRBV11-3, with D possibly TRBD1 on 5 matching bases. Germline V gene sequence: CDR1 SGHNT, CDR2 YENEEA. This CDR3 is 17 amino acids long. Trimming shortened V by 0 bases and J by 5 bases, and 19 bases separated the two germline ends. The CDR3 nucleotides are TGTGCCAGCAGCTTAGACACAGGCGCGAAGGGATCGGAGACCCAGTACTTC. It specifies CASSLDTGAKGSETQYF.

CDR3 coding DNA: TGTGCCAGCTCACCACGGATATCAGGGGAAATGGCTGAAGCTTTCTTT. It codes for CASSPRISGEMAEAFF. This sequence joins TRBV18 and TRBJ1-1; weak D call: TRBD1 (6 bases). This CDR3 is 16 amino acids long. Germline V CDR1 and CDR2: KGHSH, LQKENI. With 1 base removed from V and 6 bases from J, the gap between germline ends came to 18 bases.

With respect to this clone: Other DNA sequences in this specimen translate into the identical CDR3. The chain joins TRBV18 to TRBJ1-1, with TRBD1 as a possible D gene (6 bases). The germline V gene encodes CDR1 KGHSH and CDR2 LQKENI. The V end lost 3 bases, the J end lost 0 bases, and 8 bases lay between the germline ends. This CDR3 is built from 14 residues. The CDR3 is CASSPDRLNTEAFF. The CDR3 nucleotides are TGTGCCAGCTCACCCGACAGGTTGAACACTGAAGCTTTCTTT. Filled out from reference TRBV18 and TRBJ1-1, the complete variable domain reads NAGVMQNPRHLVRRRGQEARLRCSPMKGHSHVYWYRQLPEEGLKFMVYLQKENIIDESGMPKERFSAEFPKEGPSILRIQQVVRGDSAAYFCASSPDRLNTEAFFGQGTRLTVV.

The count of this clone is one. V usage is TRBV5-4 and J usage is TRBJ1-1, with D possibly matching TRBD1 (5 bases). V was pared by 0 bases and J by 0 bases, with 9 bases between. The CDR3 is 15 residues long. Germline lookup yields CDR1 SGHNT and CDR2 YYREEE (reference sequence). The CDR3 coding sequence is TGTGCCAGCAGCTTGGAAGCAGGGCTGAACACTGAAGCTTTCTTT. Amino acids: CASSLEAGLNTEAFF.

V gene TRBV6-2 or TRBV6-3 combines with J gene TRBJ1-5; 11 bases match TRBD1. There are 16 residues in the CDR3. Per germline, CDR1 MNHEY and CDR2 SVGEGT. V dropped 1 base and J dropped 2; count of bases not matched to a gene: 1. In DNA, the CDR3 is TGTGCCAGCAGTTACTGGACAGGGGGCCGCAATCAGCCCCAGCATTTT. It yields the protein CASSYWTGGRNQPQHF.

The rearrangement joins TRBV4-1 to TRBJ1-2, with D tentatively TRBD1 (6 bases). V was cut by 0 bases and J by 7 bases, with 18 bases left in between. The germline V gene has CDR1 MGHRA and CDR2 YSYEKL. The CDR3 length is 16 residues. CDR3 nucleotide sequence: TGCGCCAGCAGCCAAGACTGGACAGCCGAGGGTCGTGGCTACACCTTC. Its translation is CASSQDWTAEGRGYTF.